The 9 T cell receptor beta chains below all came from one sample that was sequenced in a study of T-cell memory formation after mild COVID-19. In TCRdb, the 5' RACE reads were re-called with MiXCR into one record per CDR3 protein. The table records roughly 400,000 distinct CDR3 sequences, roughly 26% of them present only once. Input material: PBMCs or a T cell subset sorted from them (not recorded which). The receptors stem from an adult woman who had mild COVID-19 (a few samples of this study predate the infection). Cell type and time point are not known.

The chain recombines TRBV3-1 with TRBJ1-1; D is perhaps TRBD1 (6 bases). The CDR3 totals 13 residues. The V and J ends lost 3 bases and 10 bases respectively, with 15 bases between them. Per the germline V gene, CDR1 is LGHDT and CDR2 is YNNKEL (reference sequence). Here the CDR3 reads CASSQVTQGRAFF. CDR3 in DNA: TGTGCCAGCAGCCAGGTCACACAGGGTAGAGCTTTCTTT.

In this sample, this clonotype turned up a few times. The genes are TRBV5-6 and TRBJ2-5; 8 nucleotides match TRBD1. This CDR3 has 14 residues. Per germline, CDR1 SGHDT and CDR2 YYEEEE. Losses at the gene ends were 4 bases for V and 5 bases for J; bases not matched to a gene: 7. The CDR3 region is CASSDDRGWETQYF. CDR3 DNA sequence: TGTGCCAGCAGCGACGACAGGGGCTGGGAGACCCAGTACTTC.

The chain carries TRBV29-1 and TRBJ2-3, with 7 positions matching TRBD1. Germline V gene lookup returns CDR1 SQVTM and CDR2 ANQGSEA. The V segment lost 4 bases and the J segment 3 bases; nucleotides outside the gene matches: 4. This CDR3 contains 13 residues. The chain's CDR3 is CSVVVRGTDTQYF. Written as DNA, the CDR3 is TGCAGCGTTGTCGTCAGGGGGACAGATACGCAGTATTTT.

The V call is TRBV4-3, the J call TRBJ1-3, with 7 nucleotides matching TRBD1. Germline trimming cut 6 bases from V and 3 bases from J; bases unmatched to any gene: 20. CDR3 length equals 19 residues. CDR1 LGHNA and CDR2 YSLEER come from the germline V gene. The CDR3 here is CASSPLPTGDGMDGNTIYF. The CDR3 region has the DNA TGCGCCAGCAGTCCGCTGCCAACAGGGGACGGAATGGATGGAAACACCATATATTTT.

J is TRBJ1-1 and V is TRBV9; no firm D call. V lost 3 bases to trimming and J lost 1 base, with 16 bases between them. CDR3 length: 16 amino acids. CDR1 and CDR2 from the germline V gene are SGDLS and YYNGEE. CDR3 DNA: TGTGCCAGCAGCGCAGTTAAGGGAGGCGGGAACACTGAAGCTTTCTTT. Translation: CASSAVKGGGNTEAFF.

This clonotype was recorded only once. This could be a read error, since a much larger clone is one nucleotide away. Because it lacks the conserved phenylalanine or tryptophan at the end, this CDR3 is likely a read error. The rearrangement links TRBV5-1 to TRBJ2-1, with 7 nucleotides matching TRBD1. CDR3 length: 13 amino acids. With 1 base clipped from V and 6 bases from J, the junction kept 1 base outside the gene matches. CDR1 and CDR2 from the germline V gene are SGHRS and YFSETQ. CDR3 nucleotide sequence: TGCGCCAGCAGCTTGACAGGGGTCAATGAGCAGTTCTTA. It encodes CASSLTGVNEQFL.

The chain employs TRBV20-1 and TRBJ2-1; D possibly corresponds to TRBD2 (5 bases). V was trimmed by 0 bases and J by 2 bases, leaving 11 bases between them. Germline values: CDR1 DFQATT, CDR2 SNEGSKA (reference sequence). The CDR3 runs 15 residues. The DNA for the CDR3 is TGCAGTGCTAGAGAGTCGGGGAGAACCTACAATGAGCAGTTCTTC. It specifies CSARESGRTYNEQFF.

This clonotype appeared a few times. This CDR3 reads CSARDFHGTEAHF. In nucleotides, the CDR3 is TGCAGTGCTAGAGATTTCCACGGGACCGAGGCGCATTTT. The chain combines TRBV20-1 with TRBJ1-5; D possibly corresponds to TRBD1 (5 bases). This CDR3 spans 13 amino acids. Between the trimmed V and J ends, which lost 0 bases and 15 bases, there was a span of 18 bases. Germline-derived CDR1 and CDR2 are DFQATT and SNEGSKA (reference sequence).

This clonotype has just a few counts. The V and J genes are TRBV20-1 and TRBJ2-3; possibly TRBD2 for D (5 bases). This CDR3 contains 14 residues. From germline, CDR1 is DFQATT and CDR2 SNEGSKA (reference sequence). CDR3 nucleotides: TGCAGCTTAGCGTCCGGGGATTACACAGATACGCAGTATTTT. Translating it yields CSLASGDYTDTQYF.